This T cell receptor (beta chain) originates from a study of cytomegalovirus exposure and HLA in healthy donors. Study results and caveats: Later, TCR association rates were found to vary by HLA locus, highest for DRB1 and lowest for HLA-C.

Germline values: CDR1 SGDLS, CDR2 YYNGEE. The CDR3 length is 16 residues. Trimming took 3 bases from V and 3 from J; bases not matched to a gene: 3. Primers included in the PCR were 60 Vbeta and 13 Jbeta primers. In the original workflow: Later work found 80 million to 85 million unique TCR beta chains, with 9 million to 13 million shared. Method: immunoSEQ multiplex PCR; TCRdb's copy keeps in-frame clones and lacks some. The V and J calls and the clone size are those of that table, but D and trimming were determined from the DNA. The table includes roughly 160,000 clones, roughly four fifths detected once. This clone is a singleton in its sample. No antigen is known for it.

The rearrangement links TRBV9 to TRBJ2-2; 12 bases are a match to TRBD1. Specimen: PBMCs. The sequence was collected from a middle-aged man in good health and CMV-seropositive. The CDR3 bases are TGTGCCAGCAGCGGGGGGACAGGGGGCTACACCGGGGAGCTGTTTTTT. This codes for CASSGGTGGYTGELFF.